This TCR beta chain stems from a study of breast tumors, draining lymph nodes, adjacent tissues. A single record per CDR3 protein comes from TCRdb applying MiXCR to the multiplex PCR reads. The repertoire holds about 22,000 distinct CDR3 sequences, with approximately 61% as singletons. V was pared by 5 bases and J by 10 bases, with 23 bases between. Germline CDR1 SGHVS, CDR2 FQNEAQ. CDR3 length: 15 residues. The sequencing input was tumor-adjacent breast tissue. This sequence originates from a female donor with breast cancer. Some clones in this sample may be carry-over from other donors' samples. V gene TRBV7-8 combines with J gene TRBJ2-5; D is possibly TRBD1 (6 bases). In DNA form, the CDR3 reads TGTGCCAGCAGCCCTCAGGACAGAGGGGCTGGAAGCCAGTACTTC. Protein product: CASSPQDRGAGSQYF. Together with reference TRBV7-8 and TRBJ2-5, the CDR3 gives the full variable domain: GAGVSQSPRYKVAKRGQDVALRCDPISGHVSLFWYQQALGQGPEFLTYFQNEAQLDKSGLPSDRFFAERPEGSVSTLKIQRTQQEDSAVYLCASSPQDRGAGSQYFGPGTRLLVL.